These 20 T cell receptor beta chains originate from one sample sequenced in a study of T cell changes during pregnancy in multiple sclerosis. Using immunoSEQ multiplex PCR, the repertoire was profiled, and TCRdb retains in-frame clones only, with some absent. The table has 35,000 to 55,000 clones, roughly 92% seen once. Sequencing was done on a sample of peripheral blood. Source of these receptors: a female donor with multiple sclerosis, enrolled in a pregnancy study.

The gene calls are TRBV28 and TRBJ2-7; 7 bases are shared with TRBD2. V shed 5 bases, J shed 0 bases, and the junction held 7 bases outside the gene matches. The CDR3 extends over 15 amino acids. The germline V gene encodes CDR1 MDHEN and CDR2 SYDVKM. The CDR3 coding sequence is TGTGCCAGCAGTAGGGACTACCTCACCTCCTACGAGCAGTACTTC. As protein: CASSRDYLTSYEQYF.

The chain recombines TRBV5-1 with TRBJ2-7; D gene ambiguous. The CDR3 is made up of 13 amino acids. Germline lookup yields CDR1 SGHRS and CDR2 YFSETQ. Trimming pared 4 bases from V and 1 base from J, leaving 9 bases between. CDR3 sequence: CASSATPSYEQYF. CDR3 in DNA: TGCGCCAGCAGCGCTACTCCTTCCTACGAGCAGTACTTC.

This clone was recorded once. The rearrangement joins TRBV6-5 to TRBJ1-1, with D uncertain. Trimming removed 2 bases from V and 0 bases from J, with 13 bases in between. In germline, CDR1 is MNHEY, CDR2 SVGAGI. The CDR3 extends over 16 amino acids. In DNA form, the CDR3 reads TGTGCCAGCAGTTACGAGGGTCCAGCCATGAACACTGAAGCTTTCTTT. Amino acid sequence: CASSYEGPAMNTEAFF.

The chain combines TRBV28 with TRBJ2-2, with D tentatively TRBD1 (6 bases). The CDR3 length is 13 residues. CDR1 is MDHEN and CDR2 is SYDVKM in the germline V gene. V shed 6 bases and J shed 5 bases, with 10 bases lying between them. The CDR3 loop is CASRTQGTGELFF. CDR3 coding DNA: TGTGCCAGCAGGACACAGGGAACCGGGGAGCTGTTTTTT.

The chain recombines TRBV9 with TRBJ2-1, with a possible D match to TRBD1 (6 bases). V was trimmed by 2 bases and J by 3 bases, leaving 18 bases between them. The germline gives CDR1 SGDLS, CDR2 YYNGEE. The length of the CDR3 is 17 residues. The CDR3 DNA sequence: TGTGCCAGCAGCGTCGATAACAGGGATGGCCTCTACAATGAGCAGTTCTTC. Amino acids: CASSVDNRDGLYNEQFF.

The V call is TRBV11-3, the J call TRBJ2-4, with 10 nucleotides matching TRBD1. V was clipped by 3 bases and J by 5 bases; unmatched bases: 7. This CDR3 is built from 16 residues. CDR1 and CDR2 (germline): SGHNT, YENEEA. CDR3 bases: TGTGCCAGCAGCTTGGGCGTAGGGACAGGGGAAAACATTCAGTACTTC. This codes for CASSLGVGTGENIQYF.

The rearrangement uses TRBV7-3 and TRBJ1-1; D is undetermined. Germline V gene sequence: CDR1 SGHTA, CDR2 FQGTGA. V was cut by 3 bases and J by 11 bases, with 16 bases left in between. This CDR3 has 13 amino acids. The DNA of the CDR3 is TGTGCCAGCAGCTTTATACAGCGGGGTGAGGCTTTCTTT. Residues: CASSFIQRGEAFF. Variable domain in full (rest from reference TRBV7-3 and TRBJ1-1): GAGVSQTPSNKVTEKGKYVELRCDPISGHTALYWYRQSLGQGPEFLIYFQGTGAADDSGLPNDRFFAVRPEGSVSTLKIQRTERGDSAVYLCASSFIQRGEAFFGQGTRLTVV.

The genes are TRBV6-1 and TRBJ2-7; 7 bases are a match to TRBD1. V trimming: 5 bases; J trimming: 0 bases; junction bases outside the gene matches: 7. This CDR3 is 15 amino acids long. Germline CDR1 is MNHNS and CDR2 is SASEGT. The CDR3 loop is CASSPDRALSYEQYF. The DNA for the CDR3 is TGTGCCAGCAGTCCCGACAGGGCCCTCTCCTACGAGCAGTACTTC.

The V gene is TRBV6-5, the J gene TRBJ1-1; 9 bases fit TRBD1. V was clipped by 2 bases and J by 5 bases; unmatched bases: 9. This CDR3 has 16 amino acids. The germline CDR1 and CDR2 sequences are MNHEY and SVGAGI. This CDR3 is CASSYQGQGVRTEAFF. The CDR3 DNA follows: TGTGCCAGCAGTTACCAGGGACAGGGAGTGAGAACTGAAGCTTTCTTT.

V gene TRBV7-8 combines with J gene TRBJ2-3; 12 bases align to TRBD1. The CDR3 contains 16 residues. J was trimmed by 3 bases and V by 5 bases; bases with no gene match: 6. The V gene's germline CDR1 is SGHVS and CDR2 FQNEAQ. CDR3 DNA sequence: TGTGCCAGCAGCCGGTTGGGACAGGGGGCAACAGATACGCAGTATTTT. Protein product: CASSRLGQGATDTQYF.

The chain is built from TRBV5-4 and TRBJ1-4; D remains ambiguous. The CDR3 spans 13 residues. V lost 4 bases, J lost 1 base, and 5 bases lay in between. CDR1 SGHNT and CDR2 YYREEE come from the germline V gene (reference sequence). This CDR3 is CASSTETNEKLFF. The CDR3 region has the DNA TGTGCCAGCAGCACAGAAACTAATGAAAAACTGTTTTTT.

V is TRBV23-1 and J is TRBJ2-1; D is tentatively TRBD1 or TRBD2 (5 bases each). TRBV23-1 is labeled an ORF, and its function is uncertain. V lost 3 bases and J lost 4, with 10 bases in between. The CDR3 extends over 14 amino acids. The CDR3, as DNA: TGCGCCAGCAGTCAGGGGGTGAGGTACAATGAGCAGTTCTTC. Translating it yields CASSQGVRYNEQFF.

This sequence joins TRBV6-4 and TRBJ2-1; D remains ambiguous. The CDR3 sequence is 16 residues long. Trimming took off 2 bases at V and 8 bases at J, with 19 bases between the two ends. Germline V gene sequence: CDR1 MRHNA, CDR2 SNTAGT. The CDR3, as DNA: TGTGCCAGCAGTGACACCCCGGGTGGTCCTCGGGATGAGCAGTTCTTC. Translated: CASSDTPGGPRDEQFF.

The chain combines TRBV5-6 with TRBJ1-4; maybe TRBD1 (6 bases). Germline V gene lookup returns CDR1 SGHDT and CDR2 YYEEEE. The CDR3 runs 16 residues. The V gene lost 0 bases and the J gene lost 4 bases, with 13 bases spanning the gap. This chain's CDR3 is CASSLGAAGDNEKLFF. CDR3 coding DNA: TGTGCCAGCAGCTTGGGGGCGGCAGGGGATAATGAAAAACTGTTTTTT. The whole variable domain, remainder taken from reference TRBV5-6 and TRBJ1-4, is DAGVTQSPTHLIKTRGQQVTLRCSPKSGHDTVSWYQQALGQGPQFIFQYYEEEERQRGNFPDRFSGHQFPNYSSELNVNALLLGDSALYLCASSLGAAGDNEKLFFGSGTQLSVL.

This rearrangement joins TRBV6-5 to TRBJ1-4; the match to TRBD1 covers 7 bases. Germline assignment: CDR1 MNHEY and CDR2 SVGAGI. V lost 6 bases and J lost 8; bases outside the gene matches: 9. CDR3 length: 14 residues. CDR3 sequence reads: CASSPRGRGEKLFF. CDR3 nucleotides: TGTGCCAGCAGCCCTAGGGGGCGCGGAGAAAAACTGTTTTTT.

This chain links TRBV28 with TRBJ2-2; TRBD2 agrees at 9 bases. The V segment lost 9 bases and the J segment 7 bases; nucleotides outside the gene matches: 9. CDR1 is MDHEN and CDR2 is SYDVKM in the germline V gene. The CDR3 loop spans 14 amino acids. CDR3: CASRQSGRSGELFF. In DNA, the CDR3 is TGTGCCAGTCGCCAAAGCGGGAGGAGCGGGGAGCTGTTTTTT.

This clone appeared a single time. CDR3 nucleotides: TGTGCCAGCAGCTTGGAGACTAGCGGATTCTACGAGCAGTACTTC. Translation gives CASSLETSGFYEQYF. The V and J genes are TRBV7-9 and TRBJ2-7, with 9 bases aligning to TRBD2. Germline CDR1 is SEHNR and CDR2 is FQNEAQ (reference sequence). CDR3 size: 15 residues. The V segment lost 3 bases and the J segment 3 bases; nucleotides outside the gene matches: 6. The full variable domain, with the rest looked up from reference TRBV7-9 and TRBJ2-7, is DTGVSQNPRHKITKRGQNVTFRCDPISEHNRLYWYRQTLGQGPEFLTYFQNEAQLEKSRLLSDRFSAERPKGSFSTLEIQRTEQGDSAMYLCASSLETSGFYEQYFGPGTRLTVT.

The chain has TRBV21-1 and TRBJ2-7; the DNA was not used to check the table's D call, TRBD2. TRBV21-1 is termed a pseudogene. The CDR3 spans 16 residues. CDR3 sequence reads: CASSKSTGVTLCEQYF. Written as DNA, the CDR3 is TGTGCCAGCAGCAAAAGTACGGGAGTAACCTTGTGCGAGCAGTACTTC.

The chain recombines TRBV5-8 with TRBJ1-2, with 9 bases fitting TRBD1. Germline V lookup: CDR1 SGHTS, CDR2 YDEGEE. V shed 1 base, J shed 6 bases, and the junction held 4 bases outside the gene matches. CDR3 size: 14 residues. CDR3 region: CASSLSGTGNGYTF. Here the CDR3 DNA reads TGTGCCAGCAGCTTGAGTGGGACAGGGAATGGCTACACCTTC.

DNA for the CDR3: TGTGCCAGCTCACCGGGACAGCTAGCCAAAAACATTCAGTACTTC. This codes for CASSPGQLAKNIQYF. The rearrangement uses TRBV18 and TRBJ2-4, with 7 positions matching TRBD1. In germline, CDR1 is KGHSH, CDR2 LQKENI. The CDR3 loop spans 15 amino acids. V trimming: 3 bases; J trimming: 0 bases; junction bases outside the gene matches: 2.